This T cell receptor beta chain was recorded in a study of cytomegalovirus exposure and HLA in healthy donors. It was with 60 Vbeta and 13 Jbeta primers that the PCR ran. In the source study's methods: Approximately 11 million of some 80 million unique TCR beta chains were shared, per a later count. Generated by immunoSEQ multiplex PCR, the TCRdb table keeps only in-frame clones and is missing some. Clone size and the V and J calls come from that table; the DNA yielded D and trimming. The sample lists around 100,000 clones; less than 75% were seen once. Specimen: PBMCs. This TCR was recovered from a man under 40 in good health and CMV-seronegative.

The CDR3 DNA reads as TGTGCCAGCAGCCGCCAGGAGGGGAATGGCTACACCTTC. Its translation: CASSRQEGNGYTF. The chain combines TRBV25-1 with TRBJ1-2; D is perhaps TRBD1 (5 bases). V lost 6 bases and J lost 6, with 14 bases in between. The CDR3 contains 13 residues. Germline V CDR1 and CDR2: MGHDK, SYGVNS.